This T cell receptor beta chain emerged from a study of naive and memory T cell subsets. Study observations and caveats: Diversity fell and Gini index rose from naive through CM, EM, EMRA.

This clonotype came up a few times. Antigen: not known. An equimolar mix of two oligonucleotides served as the beta constant-region primer for TRBC1 and TRBC2. Nested alpha and beta constant-region primers with the SP2 primer drove four PCR rounds on ligated cDNA. TCRdb reprocessed the UMI-ligation and nested PCR reads via MiXCR and lists one record per CDR3 protein. The table has around 40,000 distinct CDR3 sequences, 13% seen once. This CDR3 has 16 amino acids. Germline CDR1 KGHDR, CDR2 SFDVKD. Unmatched junction bases numbered 7, after V lost 3 bases and J lost 2 bases. CD4+ T cell IFNgamma after overnight CMV lysate exposure gave donor CMV status.

This receptor was taken from a human donor in good health. The rearrangement uses TRBV24-1 and TRBJ2-7; 9 bases agree with TRBD1. Sequenced: effector memory CD4+ T cells from blood. This sample's subset: effector memory, CD45RA- CD27-. The CDR3 loop reads CATSDPGTGRPYEQYF. DNA for the CDR3: TGTGCCACCAGTGATCCAGGGACAGGGAGGCCCTACGAGCAGTACTTC.